The entry below describes one T cell receptor beta chain. The sample originates from a study of blood T cell repertoires in COVID-19. In the original processing: Amplification with reference gene primers provided the estimates of nucleated cell counts. The protocol was immunoSEQ multiplex PCR, while the TCRdb copy is restricted to in-frame clones and leaves out a portion. The D gene and trimming were derived from the DNA, and the V and J assignments and clone size from that table. This table holds about 110,000 clones, 82% found once. J was trimmed by 5 bases and V by 2 bases; bases with no gene match: 5. The CDR3 loop spans 15 amino acids. The germline CDR1 and CDR2 sequences are MNHEY and SVGAGI.

Sequencing was done on a sample of peripheral blood. The receptor was isolated from an older man with acute or convalescent COVID-19. This rearrangement joins TRBV6-5 to TRBJ2-5, with 10 positions matching TRBD2. The CDR3 reads CASSYVSGRPETQYF. The CDR3, as DNA: TGTGCCAGCAGTTACGTTAGCGGGAGGCCGGAGACCCAGTACTTC.